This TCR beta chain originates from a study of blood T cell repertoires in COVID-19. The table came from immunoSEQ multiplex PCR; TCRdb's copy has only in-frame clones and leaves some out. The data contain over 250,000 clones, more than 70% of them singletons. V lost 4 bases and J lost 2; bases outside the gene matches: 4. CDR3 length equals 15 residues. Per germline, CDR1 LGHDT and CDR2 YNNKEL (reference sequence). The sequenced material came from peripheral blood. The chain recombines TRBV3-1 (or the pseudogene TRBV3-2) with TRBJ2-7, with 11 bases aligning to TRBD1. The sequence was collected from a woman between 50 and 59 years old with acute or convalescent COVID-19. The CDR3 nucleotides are TGTGCCAGCAGCCCCCGGGACAGGGGGACCTACGAGCAGTACTTC. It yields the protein CASSPRDRGTYEQYF.